A single sample is the source of the 25 T cell receptor beta chains below, sequenced in a study of immune characterization of retroperitoneal liposarcoma. Via MiXCR, TCRdb re-called the PCR reads, giving one row per CDR3 protein. There are about 10,000 distinct CDR3 sequences in the sample; approximately 22% occur only once, and about 9.8% lies in the top ten. Specimen: blood. All receptors come from a female donor with retroperitoneal liposarcoma.

In its sample, this clonotype ranks as medium-sized. CDR3 sequence reads: CASSSWPPDTQYF. DNA for the CDR3: TGTGCCAGCAGCTCCTGGCCTCCAGATACGCAGTATTTT. This chain uses TRBV6-1 with TRBJ2-3; D is unclear. The ends were cut back, 6 bases at V and 4 bases at J, with 11 bases in the middle. The germline V gene has CDR1 MNHNS and CDR2 SASEGT. The CDR3 extends over 13 amino acids.

In this sample, this clonotype turned up a few times. The rearrangement links TRBV7-6 to TRBJ2-1; 8 bases match TRBD2. V shed 4 bases and J 1 base; nucleotides not matched to a gene: 3. CDR1 is SGHVS, CDR2 FNYEAQ, per germline. This CDR3 contains 15 residues. In DNA form, the CDR3 reads TGTGCCAGCAGCTCCGGGACTAGTTCCTACAATGAGCAGTTCTTC. Translation gives CASSSGTSSYNEQFF.

This clonotype was found many times. The chain couples TRBV27 to TRBJ2-1, with D perhaps assigned TRBD1 or TRBD2 (5 bases each). The CDR3 is 14 residues long. V lost 4 bases, J lost 5 bases, and 12 bases lay in between. Germline V gene sequence: CDR1 MNHEY, CDR2 SMNVEV (reference sequence). CDR3 region: CASSWDGENNEQFF. The CDR3, as DNA: TGTGCCAGCAGTTGGGACGGAGAGAACAATGAGCAGTTCTTC.

This clonotype was observed a few times. This chain joins TRBV4-1 and TRBJ1-2; D not certain. The V end was cut by 4 bases, the J end by 0 bases, with 15 bases between. Germline CDR1 and CDR2: MGHRA and YSYEKL. There are 16 residues in the CDR3. For the CDR3, the DNA is TGCGCCAGCAGCCCCCGACCCGGTAATTCTAACTATGGCTACACCTTC. It specifies CASSPRPGNSNYGYTF.

Sample share makes this clonotype medium-sized. This chain uses TRBV6-1 with TRBJ2-6; D uncertain. Germline lookup yields CDR1 MNHNS and CDR2 SASEGT. V was cut by 8 bases and J by 0 bases, with 5 bases left in between. The CDR3 runs to 13 residues. CDR3 region: CASVSSGANVLTF. CDR3 in DNA: TGTGCCAGCGTAAGCTCTGGGGCCAACGTCCTGACTTTC.

V gene TRBV12-3 or TRBV12-4 combines with J gene TRBJ2-2; 7 bases agree with TRBD1. This CDR3 contains 14 residues. After removal of 6 bases from V and 7 bases from J, the junction contained 8 bases not matched to a gene. Written as DNA, the CDR3 is TGTGCCAGCAGCCTGACAGGGATCGGCGGGGAGCTGTTTTTT. As protein: CASSLTGIGGELFF.

The chain combines TRBV6-6 with TRBJ1-2, with D unresolved. Germline-derived CDR1 and CDR2 are MNHNY and SVGAGI (reference sequence). Trimming shortened V by 2 bases and J by 2 bases, and 6 bases separated the two germline ends. CDR3 length equals 13 residues. CDR3 DNA: TGTGCCAGCAGTTACGGAGACAACTATGGCTACACCTTC. This codes for CASSYGDNYGYTF.

The CDR3 spells CASSEGGGKAFF. CDR3 nucleotides: TGTGCCAGCAGTGAAGGGGGGGGGAAAGCTTTCTTT. The gene calls are TRBV6-1 and TRBJ1-1; weak D call: TRBD1 (5 bases). The CDR3 extends over 12 amino acids. Between the trimmed V and J ends, which lost 1 base and 9 bases, there was a span of 9 bases. Per germline, CDR1 MNHNS and CDR2 SASEGT.

This chain uses TRBV19 with TRBJ2-1; TRBD2 agrees at 7 bases. The junction had 9 bases not matched to a gene; V was cut back by 4 bases and J by 3 bases. Germline CDR1 LNHDA, CDR2 SQIVND (reference sequence). This CDR3 comprises 16 residues. CDR3 in DNA: TGTGCCAGTAGTAATCAGCGCGGGGGAATCTACAATGAGCAGTTCTTC. As protein: CASSNQRGGIYNEQFF.

There are a few counts of this clonotype. The genes are TRBV4-1 and TRBJ2-3; unclear D gene. The CDR3 length is 13 residues. Germline CDR1 and CDR2: MGHRA and YSYEKL. The ends were cut back, 1 base at V and 6 bases at J, with 8 bases in the middle. The CDR3 here is CASSQVTVDTQYF. The CDR3 nucleotides are TGCGCCAGCAGCCAAGTTACCGTGGATACGCAGTATTTT.

This clonotype was seen only a few times. The chain joins TRBV11-2 to TRBJ1-2, with 7 nucleotides matching TRBD1. There are 13 residues in the CDR3. V shed 4 bases and J 8 bases; nucleotides not matched to a gene: 7. The germline gives CDR1 SGHAT, CDR2 FQNNGV. As DNA, the CDR3 is TGTGCCAGCAGCTCGCTAGGGACAGACGGCTACACCTTC. This translates into CASSSLGTDGYTF. The entire variable domain, with the rest obtained from reference TRBV11-2 and TRBJ1-2, is as follows: EAGVAQSPRYKIIEKRQSVAFWCNPISGHATLYWYQQILGQGPKLLIQFQNNGVVDDSQLPKDRFSAERLKGVDSTLKIQPAKLEDSAVYLCASSSLGTDGYTFGSGTRLTVV.

This clonotype appeared a few times. The rearrangement uses TRBV28 and TRBJ2-3; either TRBD1 or TRBD2 may supply D (5 bases each). The germline gives CDR1 MDHEN, CDR2 SYDVKM. V lost 2 bases and J 0 bases, leaving 15 bases between the germline ends. This CDR3 has 17 residues. The CDR3 nucleotides read TGTGCCAGCAGTTTAGGGGGTCTGCGGAGGAGCACAGATACGCAGTATTTT. Translated: CASSLGGLRRSTDTQYF.

This clonotype was counted a few times. A read error is possible here, since a much larger clone lies one base away. This chain connects TRBV6-6 to TRBJ2-1; TRBD2 matches 8 bases. The J call may not be correct, given that the DNA end is closer to TRBJ2-7. In germline, CDR1 is MNHNY, CDR2 SVGAGI (reference sequence). The CDR3 is 16 residues long. CDR3 amino acids: CASRPRRAGENNEQYF. In DNA form, the CDR3 reads TGTGCCAGCAGGCCCCGGAGAGCGGGAGAGAACAATGAGCAGTACTTC.

V gene TRBV7-2 combines with J gene TRBJ2-4; TRBD2 matches 7 bases. The CDR3 loop spans 15 amino acids. V trimming: 2 bases; J trimming: 13 bases; junction bases outside the gene matches: 14. CDR1 and CDR2 from the germline V gene are SGHTA and FQGNSA. CDR3 coding DNA: TGTGCCAGCAGCTTATCTAGCGGAGACCACAATGAGCAGTACTTC. It is translated as CASSLSSGDHNEQYF. Using reference TRBV7-2 and TRBJ2-4 for the parts outside the CDR3, the full variable domain is GAGVSQSPSNKVTEKGKDVELRCDPISGHTALYWYRQSLGQGLEFLIYFQGNSAPDKSGLPSDRFSAERTGGSVSTLTIQRTQQEDSAVYLCASSLSSGDHNEQYFGAGTRLSVL.

The rearrangement uses TRBV5-4 and TRBJ2-2; the D is unclear. Germline values: CDR1 SGHNT, CDR2 YYREEE (reference sequence). CDR3 length equals 13 residues. Trimming removed 4 bases from V and 9 bases from J, with 13 bases in between. This CDR3 is CASSLRNDWELFF. The CDR3 nucleotides are TGTGCCAGCAGCCTCCGAAACGATTGGGAGCTGTTTTTT. The complete variable domain, with remaining parts taken from reference TRBV5-4 and TRBJ2-2, reads ETGVTQSPTHLIKTRGQQVTLRCSSQSGHNTVSWYQQALGQGPQFIFQYYREEENGRGNFPPRFSGLQFPNYSSELNVNALELDDSALYLCASSLRNDWELFFGEGSRLTVL.

V usage is TRBV7-2 and J usage is TRBJ2-1, with TRBD1 identical over 10 bases. The end of the DNA aligns better with TRBJ2-5, so the J call may be wrong. The CDR3 consists of 15 residues. Germline CDR1 and CDR2: SGHTA and FQGNSA. CDR3 DNA sequence: TGTGCCAGCAGCTTAGAGGGGGACAGGGGCGAGACCCAGTACTTC. It encodes CASSLEGDRGETQYF.

V usage is TRBV5-1 and J usage is TRBJ2-6; D is unclear. The germline CDR1 and CDR2 sequences are SGHRS and YFSETQ. The V and J ends lost 0 bases and 0 bases respectively, with 7 bases between them. CDR3 length: 16 amino acids. CDR3 protein: CASSLEAVSGANVLTF. DNA for the CDR3: TGCGCCAGCAGCTTGGAGGCAGTCTCTGGGGCCAACGTCCTGACTTTC.

This chain connects TRBV6-1 to TRBJ2-1, with D tentatively TRBD1 or TRBD2 (6 bases each). V shed 6 bases and J shed 6 bases, with 18 bases lying between them. Germline-derived CDR1 and CDR2 are MNHNS and SASEGT. This CDR3 contains 15 residues. In DNA form, the CDR3 reads TGTGCCAGCAGGTATCAACTAGCAGGGGCCAATGAGCAGTTCTTC. It translates to CASRYQLAGANEQFF.

The genes are TRBV6-4 and TRBJ2-5; 7 bases are a match to TRBD2. The assigned J gene may be wrong: the sequence end matches TRBJ2-7 better. In germline, CDR1 is MRHNA, CDR2 SNTAGT. The length of the CDR3 is 16 residues. The CDR3 is CASTPRGDDRSYEQYF. The CDR3 DNA is TGTGCCAGCACTCCACGGGGGGACGACCGTTCCTACGAGCAGTACTTC.

The chain recombines TRBV11-2 with TRBJ2-1, with 13 bases aligning to TRBD2. Germline V gene sequence: CDR1 SGHAT, CDR2 FQNNGV. J gave up 12 bases and V 7 bases, and 15 bases lay outside the gene matches. This CDR3 comprises 16 residues. The CDR3 region has the DNA TGTGCCAGCATCCTAAGGAGGAGACTAGCGGGAGGAGGGCAGTTCTTC. Translating gives CASILRRRLAGGGQFF.

The CDR3 DNA is TGTGCCAGCAGTGCTAAGACAGGGGAAGGGTACGAGCAGTACTTC. Translating gives CASSAKTGEGYEQYF. This chain joins TRBV6-1 and TRBJ2-1; 8 positions match TRBD1. The DNA end is more similar to TRBJ2-7, so the J call may be wrong. This CDR3 spans 15 amino acids. Germline loops: CDR1 MNHNS, CDR2 SASEGT.

This chain uses TRBV6-1 with TRBJ2-1, with a possible D match to TRBD2 (6 bases). Germline V CDR1 and CDR2: MNHNS, SASEGT. The CDR3 is 14 amino acids. V was clipped by 7 bases and J by 1 base, with 11 bases between them. The CDR3, as DNA: TGTGCCAGCATAATAGGGACTTCCTACAATGAGCAGTTCTTC. Translation gives CASIIGTSYNEQFF.

By sample fraction, this clonotype is medium-sized. The chain links TRBV6-1 to TRBJ2-1; D could derive from TRBD1 or TRBD2 (5 bases each). Trimming stripped 7 bases from V and 8 bases from J, with 12 bases between. Germline lookup yields CDR1 MNHNS and CDR2 SASEGT. This CDR3 has 12 amino acids. CDR3: CASMRGRDEQFF. The CDR3 DNA follows: TGTGCCAGCATGAGGGGTCGGGATGAGCAGTTCTTC.

The chain uses TRBV11-3 and TRBJ2-2, with TRBD2 identical over 9 bases. CDR3 length equals 16 residues. Per the germline V gene, CDR1 is SGHNT and CDR2 is YENEEA. V dropped 3 bases and J dropped 4; count of bases not matched to a gene: 6. CDR3: CASSLGGRALTGELFF. CDR3 bases: TGTGCCAGCAGCTTGGGCGGGAGGGCCCTCACCGGGGAGCTGTTTTTT.

The chain has TRBV6-1 and TRBJ2-5; 9 bases match TRBD1. Trimming removed 10 bases from V and 10 bases from J; junction bases left unmatched: 13. The length of the CDR3 is 13 residues. Germline CDR1 and CDR2: MNHNS and SASEGT. In nucleotides, the CDR3 is TGTGCCACTAAGACAGGGGGGTGGGGGTTCCAGTACTTC. Encoded protein: CATKTGGWGFQYF.